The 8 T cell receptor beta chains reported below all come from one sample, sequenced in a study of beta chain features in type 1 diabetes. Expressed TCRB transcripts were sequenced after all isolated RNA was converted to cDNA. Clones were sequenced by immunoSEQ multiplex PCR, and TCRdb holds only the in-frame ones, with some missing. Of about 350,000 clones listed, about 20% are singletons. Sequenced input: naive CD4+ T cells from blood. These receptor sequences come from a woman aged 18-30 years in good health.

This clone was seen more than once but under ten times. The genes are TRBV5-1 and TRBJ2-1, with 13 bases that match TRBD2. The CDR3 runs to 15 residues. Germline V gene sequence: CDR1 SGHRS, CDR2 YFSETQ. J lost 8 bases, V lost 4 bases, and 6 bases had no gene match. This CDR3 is CASSAGTSGEDEQFF. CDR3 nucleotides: TGCGCCAGCAGCGCGGGGACTAGCGGGGAGGATGAGCAGTTCTTC. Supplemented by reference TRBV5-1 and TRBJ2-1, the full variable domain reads KAGVTQTPRYLIKTRGQQVTLSCSPISGHRSVSWYQQTPGQGLQFLFEYFSETQRNKGNFPGRFSGRQFSNSRSEMNVSTLELGDSALYLCASSAGTSGEDEQFFGPGTRLTVL.

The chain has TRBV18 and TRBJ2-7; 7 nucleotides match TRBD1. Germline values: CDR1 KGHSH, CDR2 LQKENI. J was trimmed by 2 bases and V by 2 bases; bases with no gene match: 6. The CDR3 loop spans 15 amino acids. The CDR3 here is CASSPRKGGPYEQYF. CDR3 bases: TGTGCCAGCTCACCAAGGAAAGGGGGCCCCTACGAGCAGTACTTC.

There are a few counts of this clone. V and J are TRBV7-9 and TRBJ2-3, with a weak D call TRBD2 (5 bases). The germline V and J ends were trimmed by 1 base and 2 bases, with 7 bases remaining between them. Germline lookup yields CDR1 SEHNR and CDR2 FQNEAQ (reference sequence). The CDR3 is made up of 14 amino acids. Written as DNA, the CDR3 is TGTGCCAGCAGCTTAGAACTAGTCACAGATACGCAGTATTTT. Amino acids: CASSLELVTDTQYF.

The CDR3 loop is CAWSGLAGVDTQYF. The DNA of the CDR3 is TGTGCCTGGAGTGGACTAGCGGGAGTAGATACGCAGTATTTT. V usage is TRBV30 and J usage is TRBJ2-3, with 12 bases identical to TRBD2. V lost 1 base and J lost 5; bases outside the gene matches: 1. CDR1 and CDR2 from the germline V gene are GTSNPN and SVGIG (reference sequence). CDR3 length equals 14 residues.

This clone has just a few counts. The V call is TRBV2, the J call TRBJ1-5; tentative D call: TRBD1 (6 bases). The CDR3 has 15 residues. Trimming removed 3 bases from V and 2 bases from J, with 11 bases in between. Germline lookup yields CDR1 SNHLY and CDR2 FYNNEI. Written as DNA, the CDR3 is TGTGCCAGCAGTGAGTGGGGGCCGGGCAATCAGCCCCAGCATTTT. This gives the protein CASSEWGPGNQPQHF.

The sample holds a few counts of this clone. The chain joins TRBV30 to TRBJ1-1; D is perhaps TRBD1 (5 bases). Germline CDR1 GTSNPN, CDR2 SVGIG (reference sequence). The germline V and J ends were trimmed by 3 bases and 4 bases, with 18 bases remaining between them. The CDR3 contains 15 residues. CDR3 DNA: TGTGCCTGGAGGGGGACTTCCTCCGGGGCCACTGAAGCTTTCTTT. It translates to CAWRGTSSGATEAFF.

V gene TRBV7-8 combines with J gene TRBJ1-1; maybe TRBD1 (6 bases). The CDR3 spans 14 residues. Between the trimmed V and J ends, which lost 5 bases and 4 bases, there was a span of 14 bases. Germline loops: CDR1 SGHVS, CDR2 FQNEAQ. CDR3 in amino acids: CASSPLTGTTEAFF. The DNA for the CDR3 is TGTGCCAGCAGCCCCCTCACAGGGACCACTGAAGCTTTCTTT.

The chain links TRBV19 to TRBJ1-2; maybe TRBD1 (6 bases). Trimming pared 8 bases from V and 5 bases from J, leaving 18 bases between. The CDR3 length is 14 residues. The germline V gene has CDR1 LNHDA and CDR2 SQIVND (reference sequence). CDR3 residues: CASSQRRDTYGYTF. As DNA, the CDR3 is TGTGCCAGTTCACAACGCCGGGACACGTATGGCTACACCTTC.